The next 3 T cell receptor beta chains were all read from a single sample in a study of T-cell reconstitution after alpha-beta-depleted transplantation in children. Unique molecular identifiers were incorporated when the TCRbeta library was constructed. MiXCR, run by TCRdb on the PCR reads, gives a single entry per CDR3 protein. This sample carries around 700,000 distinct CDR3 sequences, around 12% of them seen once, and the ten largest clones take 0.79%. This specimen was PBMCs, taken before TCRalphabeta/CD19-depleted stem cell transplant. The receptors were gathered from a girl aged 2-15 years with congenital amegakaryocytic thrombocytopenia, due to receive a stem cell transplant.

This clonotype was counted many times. CDR3 amino acids: CSPIALGTGANEQFF. The CDR3 nucleotides are TGCAGCCCCATAGCGTTAGGAACAGGGGCGAATGAGCAGTTCTTC. J is TRBJ2-1 and V is TRBV29-1, with 7 bases identical to TRBD1. The CDR3 sequence is 15 residues long. V trimming: 8 bases; J trimming: 7 bases; junction bases outside the gene matches: 17. Germline-derived CDR1 and CDR2 are SQVTM and ANQGSEA.

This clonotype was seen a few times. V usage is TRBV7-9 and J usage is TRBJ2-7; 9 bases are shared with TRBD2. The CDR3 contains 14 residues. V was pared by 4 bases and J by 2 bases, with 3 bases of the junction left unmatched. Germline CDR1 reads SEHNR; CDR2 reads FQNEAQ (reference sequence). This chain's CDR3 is CASSYSGRPYEQYF. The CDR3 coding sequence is TGTGCCAGCAGCTATAGCGGGAGACCCTACGAGCAGTACTTC.

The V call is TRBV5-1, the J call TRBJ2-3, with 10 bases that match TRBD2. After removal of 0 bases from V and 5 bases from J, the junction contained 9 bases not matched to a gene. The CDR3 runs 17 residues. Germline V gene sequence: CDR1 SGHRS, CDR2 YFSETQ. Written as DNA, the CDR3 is TGCGCCAGCAGCTTGGTAGGGCTAGCGGGAGCGGGAGATACGCAGTATTTT. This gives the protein CASSLVGLAGAGDTQYF.